Here is one T cell receptor beta chain with its context. This record comes from a study of blood T cell repertoires in COVID-19. The protocol was immunoSEQ multiplex PCR, while the TCRdb copy is restricted to in-frame clones and leaves out a portion. Of 150,000 or so clones listed, 80% to 85% are singletons. The CDR3 consists of 15 residues. The V gene's germline CDR1 is SQVTM and CDR2 ANQGSEA. V lost 3 bases, J lost 0 bases, and 12 bases lay in between. This chain links TRBV29-1 with TRBJ2-1; tentatively, D is TRBD2 (5 bases). The clonotype originates from a woman aged 55-70 years with acute or convalescent COVID-19. The sample comprised peripheral blood. The CDR3 nucleotides read TGCAGCGTTGATTTAGCTGGGAGCTCCTACAATGAGCAGTTCTTC. Translated, it gives CSVDLAGSSYNEQFF.